These 15 T cell receptor beta chains were all obtained from the same sample, sequenced in a study of regulatory T cells in long-lasting Graves disease listed by TCRdb under 2021. According to the study, the label for this sample's time point signals: newly diagnosed GD, antithyroid drugs for less than 3 months. For both TCR sequencing and RNA sequencing, RNA was extracted from PBMCs in TRIzol. Library preparation used multiplex PCR. The sequencer listed for this sample is Illumina HiSeq 4000. TCR beta libraries were built with iRepertoire HTBI primers and Arm-PCR amplification of CDR3 regions. TCRdb ran its own pipeline on the public reads, namely fastp trimming at Q25 and MiXCR clone calling, and kept in-frame beta chains. Every entry covers one CDR3 protein and lists the most common genes and DNA from its rows. For this sample there are about 610,000 distinct CDR3 sequences; 15% to 20% appear just once. 12% of the sample rests with the top ten.

These data were also filed under a second study, of T cells in Graves' hyperthyroidism and ophthalmopathy.

This specimen was peripheral blood mononuclear cells (PBMCs), taken at new diagnosis, from a patient treated with antithyroid drugs. The receptors derive from a young man with Graves disease. Donor details come from another sample of the same person, matched by shared clones.

This clonotype was seen only a few times. This chain joins TRBV29-1 and TRBJ2-1, with D hard to call. Trimming removed 0 bases at V and 3 bases at J, with 18 bases between. The CDR3 has 17 residues. Germline values: CDR1 SQVTM, CDR2 ANQGSEA. As DNA, the CDR3 is TGCAGCGTTGAAGATCCTGACCGGATAAATATCTACAATGAGCAGTTCTTC. Its protein is CSVEDPDRINIYNEQFF.

This clonotype came up a few times. The chain has TRBV9 and TRBJ2-3; D ambiguous. V was cut by 4 bases and J by 1 base, with 10 bases left in between. Per germline, CDR1 SGDLS and CDR2 YYNGEE. The CDR3 is made up of 14 amino acids. DNA for the CDR3: TGTGCCAGCAGCCGTGACGCGGGCACAGATACGCAGTATTTT. Its protein product is CASSRDAGTDTQYF.

This clonotype has at least ten counts. V gene TRBV20-1 combines with J gene TRBJ2-5, with a tentative D call TRBD1 (5 bases). The V gene lost 4 bases and the J gene lost 2 bases, with 8 bases spanning the gap. In germline, CDR1 is DFQATT, CDR2 SNEGSKA (reference sequence). The CDR3 runs to 12 residues. The CDR3 here is CSAKGRQETQYF. The CDR3 bases are TGCAGTGCTAAGGGGCGTCAAGAGACCCAGTACTTC.

Comment on this clonotype: Given the absence of the conserved phenylalanine or tryptophan at the CDR3 end, a read error is likely. V and J are TRBV3-1 and TRBJ1-1; D is possibly TRBD1 (6 bases). The CDR3 has 14 residues. Germline V gene lookup returns CDR1 LGHDT and CDR2 YNNKEL (reference sequence). The V and J ends lost 4 bases and 4 bases respectively, with 13 bases between them. For the CDR3, the DNA is TGTGCCAGCAGCCGGAAGGGGGGCCCCACTGAAGCTTTCCTT. Protein: CASSRKGGPTEAFL.

This clonotype was seen a handful of times. CDR3 DNA sequence: TGTGCCAGCAGCCACGACAGGAGCCAGAGCCCCACAGATACGCAGTATTTT. This encodes CASSHDRSQSPTDTQYF. The chain recombines TRBV4-2 with TRBJ2-3; perhaps TRBD1 as D (6 bases). V shed 3 bases and J shed 2 bases, with 18 bases lying between them. This CDR3 region has 17 residues. CDR1 and CDR2 from the germline V gene are LGHNA and YNFKEQ.

This clonotype turned up a few times. The chain combines TRBV6-1 with TRBJ1-5, with 9 bases aligning to TRBD1. Germline V gene lookup returns CDR1 MNHNS and CDR2 SASEGT. CDR3 length: 17 residues. V was pared by 5 bases and J by 1 base, with 9 bases of the junction left unmatched. CDR3 in amino acids: CASSPGQGSWSNQPQHF. The CDR3, as DNA: TGTGCCAGCAGTCCGGGACAGGGATCGTGGAGCAATCAGCCCCAGCATTTT.

For this clonotype: This may be a read error, as it is one base from a much larger clone. This chain connects TRBV30 to TRBJ2-3; the D gene could be TRBD1 or TRBD2 (5 bases each). The CDR3 length is 12 residues. Looked up from germline, CDR1 is GTSNPN and CDR2 is SVGIG (reference sequence). The CDR3 bases are TGTGCCCGGAGTGTGGGGGCAGATACGCAGTATTTT. This codes for CARSVGADTQYF.

This clonotype was counted only a few times. V usage is TRBV5-1 and J usage is TRBJ2-1; D possibly corresponds to TRBD2 (7 bases). The CDR3 sequence is 17 residues long. Trimming cost V 0 bases and J 0 bases, with 13 bases left between them. Germline V gives CDR1 SGHRS, CDR2 YFSETQ. CDR3 protein: CASSLARGGSSYNEQFF. CDR3 nucleotides: TGCGCCAGCAGCTTGGCCAGGGGCGGGAGCTCCTACAATGAGCAGTTCTTC.

This clonotype has at least ten counts. The chain is built from TRBV7-3 and TRBJ2-5; a possible D gene is TRBD1 (7 bases). This CDR3 has 15 residues. CDR1 and CDR2 from the germline V gene are SGHTA and FQGTGA. V lost 1 base to trimming and J lost 5 bases, with 14 bases between them. CDR3 sequence reads: CASSLRAGGGETQYF. The CDR3, as DNA: TGTGCCAGCAGCTTAAGGGCAGGGGGAGGCGAGACCCAGTACTTC.

The chain links TRBV5-1 to TRBJ1-1; TRBD1 aligns across 7 bases. V shed 2 bases, J shed 0 bases, and the junction held 16 bases outside the gene matches. The germline CDR1 and CDR2 sequences are SGHRS and YFSETQ. CDR3 length: 19 residues. The CDR3 spells CASSFLGHRGPDLNTEAFF. In DNA form, the CDR3 reads TGCGCCAGCAGCTTTCTAGGGCACAGGGGCCCGGACTTGAACACTGAAGCTTTCTTT.

This clonotype was recorded many times. This rearrangement joins TRBV30 to TRBJ1-1; no reliable D call. V lost 2 bases and J 0 bases, leaving 4 bases between the germline ends. Germline V gives CDR1 GTSNPN, CDR2 SVGIG (reference sequence). CDR3 length equals 12 residues. The CDR3 region has the DNA TGTGCCTGGAGTCGGCTGAACACTGAAGCTTTCTTT. This sequence encodes CAWSRLNTEAFF.

This rearrangement joins TRBV2 to TRBJ2-6; TRBD1 aligns across 8 bases. The V segment lost 2 bases and the J segment 0 bases; nucleotides outside the gene matches: 12. The CDR3 contains 20 residues. Germline CDR1 is SNHLY and CDR2 is FYNNEI. The CDR3, as DNA: TGTGCCAGCAGTGAATATTCAGGGACAGGCACACTCTCTGGGGCCAACGTCCTGACTTTC. Its protein product is CASSEYSGTGTLSGANVLTF.

This clonotype was counted only a few times. The chain is built from TRBV3-1 and TRBJ2-3; a weak D match, TRBD2 (5 bases). The CDR3 has 17 amino acids. V was trimmed by 0 bases and J by 5 bases, leaving 18 bases between them. The germline gives CDR1 LGHDT, CDR2 YNNKEL (reference sequence). This chain's CDR3 is CASSQDFGLSGIDTQYF. The CDR3 coding sequence is TGTGCCAGCAGCCAAGATTTCGGCTTGTCGGGGATAGATACGCAGTATTTT.

The chain's CDR3 is CAITGRERSGELFF. CDR3 in DNA: TGTGCCATCACGGGGCGGGAGAGGAGCGGGGAGCTGTTTTTT. The chain links TRBV10-3 to TRBJ2-2; 7 bases agree with TRBD2. V lost 7 bases to trimming and J lost 7 bases; unmatched junction nucleotides: 9. This CDR3 has 14 amino acids. Germline lookup yields CDR1 ENHRY and CDR2 SYGVKD.

This clonotype was observed many times. The CDR3 is CASSERRWDKYYEQYF. CDR3 nucleotides: TGTGCCAGCAGTGAACGACGCTGGGACAAATACTACGAGCAGTACTTC. V and J are TRBV11-2 and TRBJ2-7; possible D gene TRBD1, 6 bases. V lost 6 bases to trimming and J lost 3 bases, with 21 bases between them. The CDR3 is made up of 16 amino acids. The germline gives CDR1 SGHAT, CDR2 FQNNGV.